A single sample is the source of the 3 T cell receptor beta chains below, sequenced in a study of T cells after yellow fever vaccination. TCRdb re-analysed the 5' RACE reads in MiXCR, keeping a single row per CDR3 protein. Here the sample spans 400,000 or so distinct CDR3 sequences, under 20% being singletons. Specimen: PBMCs, collected before the yellow fever booster vaccination. Receptor source: a man aged 18 to 30 who received the YFV17D yellow fever vaccine.

The chain employs TRBV14 and TRBJ1-4, with D perhaps matching TRBD1 (5 bases). V gave up 6 bases and J gave up 5 bases, with 7 bases separating them. The germline gives CDR1 SGHDN, CDR2 FVKESK. The CDR3 consists of 12 residues. As DNA, the CDR3 is TGTGCCAGCAGGGGGGAAAATGAAAAACTGTTTTTT. It specifies CASRGENEKLFF. Full variable domain (missing parts from reference TRBV14 and TRBJ1-4): EAGVTQFPSHSVIEKGQTVTLRCDPISGHDNLYWYRRVMGKEIKFLLHFVKESKQDESGMPNNRFLAERTGGTYSTLKVQPAELEDSGVYFCASRGENEKLFFGSGTQLSVL.

This clonotype was counted between two and nine times. V usage is TRBV19 and J usage is TRBJ1-5; no definite D call. Trimming stripped 3 bases from V and 0 bases from J, with 6 bases between. The CDR3 loop spans 14 amino acids. Germline V CDR1 and CDR2: LNHDA, SQIVND (reference sequence). The CDR3 nucleotides read TGTGCCAGTAGTATCCACCTTAGCAATCAGCCCCAGCATTTT. Translating gives CASSIHLSNQPQHF.

This clonotype was observed a handful of times. This chain links TRBV5-6 with TRBJ2-1; perhaps TRBD2 as D (7 bases). Germline V CDR1 and CDR2: SGHDT, YYEEEE. V dropped 0 bases and J dropped 0 bases, with 19 bases sitting between them. CDR3 length equals 19 residues. The CDR3 DNA reads as TGTGCCAGCAGCTTGGCGGGGGGCCTCTTTACTAGCTCCTACAATGAGCAGTTCTTC. Residues: CASSLAGGLFTSSYNEQFF. Full variable domain (outside the CDR3, taken from reference TRBV5-6 and TRBJ2-1): DAGVTQSPTHLIKTRGQQVTLRCSPKSGHDTVSWYQQALGQGPQFIFQYYEEEERQRGNFPDRFSGHQFPNYSSELNVNALLLGDSALYLCASSLAGGLFTSSYNEQFFGPGTRLTVL.